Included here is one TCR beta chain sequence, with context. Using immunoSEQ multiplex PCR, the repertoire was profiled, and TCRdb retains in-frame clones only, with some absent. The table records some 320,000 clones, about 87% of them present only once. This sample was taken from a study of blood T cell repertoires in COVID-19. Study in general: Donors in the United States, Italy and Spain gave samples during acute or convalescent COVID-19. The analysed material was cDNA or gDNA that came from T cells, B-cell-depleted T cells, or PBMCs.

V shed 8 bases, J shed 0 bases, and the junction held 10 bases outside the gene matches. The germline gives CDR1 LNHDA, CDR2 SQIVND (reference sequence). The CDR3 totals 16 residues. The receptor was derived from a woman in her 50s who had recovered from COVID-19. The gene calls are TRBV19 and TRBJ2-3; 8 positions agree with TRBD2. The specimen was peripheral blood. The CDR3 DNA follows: TGTGCCAGTGCGGTCGGGGGGGATGCTAGCACAGATACGCAGTATTTT. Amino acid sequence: CASAVGGDASTDTQYF.